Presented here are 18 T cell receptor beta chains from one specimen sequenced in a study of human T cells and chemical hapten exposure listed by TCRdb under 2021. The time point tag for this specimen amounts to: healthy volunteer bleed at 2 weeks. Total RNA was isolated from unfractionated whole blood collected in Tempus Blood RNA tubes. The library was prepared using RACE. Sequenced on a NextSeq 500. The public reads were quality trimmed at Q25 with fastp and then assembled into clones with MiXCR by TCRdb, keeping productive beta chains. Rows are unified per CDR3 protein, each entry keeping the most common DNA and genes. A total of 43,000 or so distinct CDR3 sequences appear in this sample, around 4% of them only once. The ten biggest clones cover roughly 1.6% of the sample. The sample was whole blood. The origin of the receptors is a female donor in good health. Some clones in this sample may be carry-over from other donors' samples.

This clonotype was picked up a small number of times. The CDR3 sequence: CSASRTVQETQYF. For the CDR3, the DNA is TGCAGTGCTAGTAGGACAGTCCAAGAGACCCAGTACTTC. The rearrangement uses TRBV20-1 and TRBJ2-5; weak D call: TRBD1 (6 bases). Trimming pared 3 bases from V and 1 base from J, leaving 9 bases between. Germline-derived CDR1 and CDR2 are DFQATT and SNEGSKA (reference sequence). There are 13 residues in the CDR3.

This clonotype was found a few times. The CDR3 DNA reads TGTGCCAGCAGCCCCGCAGGCCAGGTCTCAGCCAAAAACATTCAGTACTTC. Protein sequence: CASSPAGQVSAKNIQYF. V usage is TRBV9 and J usage is TRBJ2-4, with D hard to call. The germline CDR1 and CDR2 sequences are SGDLS and YYNGEE. The CDR3 spans 17 residues. The ends were cut back, 4 bases at V and 0 bases at J, with 17 bases in the middle.

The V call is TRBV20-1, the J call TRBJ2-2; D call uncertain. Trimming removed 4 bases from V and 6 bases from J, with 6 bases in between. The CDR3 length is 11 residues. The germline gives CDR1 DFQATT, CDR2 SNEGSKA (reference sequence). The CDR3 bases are TGCAGTGCTATCGCGGCCGGGGAGCTGTTTTTT. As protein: CSAIAAGELFF.

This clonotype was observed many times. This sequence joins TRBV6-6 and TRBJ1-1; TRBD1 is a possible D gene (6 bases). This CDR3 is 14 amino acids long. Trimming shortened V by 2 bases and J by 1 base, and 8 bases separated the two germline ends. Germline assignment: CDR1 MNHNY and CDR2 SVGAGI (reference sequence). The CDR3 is CASSYIRGNTEAFF. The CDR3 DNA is TGTGCCAGCAGTTACATCAGGGGGAACACTGAAGCTTTCTTT.

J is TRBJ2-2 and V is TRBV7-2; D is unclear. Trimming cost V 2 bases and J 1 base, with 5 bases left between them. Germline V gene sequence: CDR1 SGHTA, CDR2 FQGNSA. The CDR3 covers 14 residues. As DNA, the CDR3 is TGTGCCAGCAGCTTATCAGGGAACACCGGGGAGCTGTTTTTT. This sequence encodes CASSLSGNTGELFF. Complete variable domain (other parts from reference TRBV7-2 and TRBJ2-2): GAGVSQSPSNKVTEKGKDVELRCDPISGHTALYWYRQSLGQGLEFLIYFQGNSAPDKSGLPSDRFSAERTGGSVSTLTIQRTQQEDSAVYLCASSLSGNTGELFFGEGSRLTVL.

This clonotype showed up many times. This CDR3 reads CASSYSRAGNQPQHF. In nucleotides, the CDR3 is TGTGCCAGCAGTTACTCGAGGGCAGGGAATCAGCCCCAGCATTTT. The rearrangement joins TRBV6-2 or TRBV6-3 to TRBJ1-5; D possibly corresponds to TRBD1 (5 bases). The length of the CDR3 is 15 residues. CDR1 and CDR2 from the germline V gene are MNHEY and SVGEGT. Trimming removed 0 bases at V and 4 bases at J, with 10 bases between.

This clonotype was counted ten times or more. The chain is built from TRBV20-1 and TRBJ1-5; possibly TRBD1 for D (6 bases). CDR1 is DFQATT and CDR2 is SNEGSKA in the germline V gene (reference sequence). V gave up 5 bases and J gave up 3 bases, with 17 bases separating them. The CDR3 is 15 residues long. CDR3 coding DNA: TGCAGTGCTGGGGGCCGGCTCTTCGCCAATCAGCCCCAGCATTTT. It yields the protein CSAGGRLFANQPQHF.

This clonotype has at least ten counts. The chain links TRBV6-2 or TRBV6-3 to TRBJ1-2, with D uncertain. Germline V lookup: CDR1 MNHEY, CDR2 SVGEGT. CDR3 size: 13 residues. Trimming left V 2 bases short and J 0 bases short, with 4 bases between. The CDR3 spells CASSYSPNYGYTF. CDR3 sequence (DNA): TGTGCCAGCAGTTACAGTCCTAACTATGGCTACACCTTC.

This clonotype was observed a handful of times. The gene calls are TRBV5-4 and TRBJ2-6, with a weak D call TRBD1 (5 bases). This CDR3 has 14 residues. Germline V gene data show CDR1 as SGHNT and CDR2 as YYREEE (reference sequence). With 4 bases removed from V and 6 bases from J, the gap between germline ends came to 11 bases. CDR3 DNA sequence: TGTGCCAGCAGCGGAGACAGTTTGGCCAACGTCCTGACTTTC. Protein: CASSGDSLANVLTF.

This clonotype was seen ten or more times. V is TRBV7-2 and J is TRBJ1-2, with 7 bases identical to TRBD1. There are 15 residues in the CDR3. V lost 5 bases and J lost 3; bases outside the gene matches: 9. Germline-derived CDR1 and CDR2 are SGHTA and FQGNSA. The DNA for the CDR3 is TGTGCCAGCAGCAGACAGGGAGGTCTAGACTATGGCTACACCTTC. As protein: CASSRQGGLDYGYTF.

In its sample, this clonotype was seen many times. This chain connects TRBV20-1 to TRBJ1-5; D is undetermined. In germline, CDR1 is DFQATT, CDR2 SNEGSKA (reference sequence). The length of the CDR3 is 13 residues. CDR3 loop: CSGTYGGNQPQHF. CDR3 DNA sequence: TGCAGCGGCACGTATGGCGGCAATCAGCCCCAGCATTTT.

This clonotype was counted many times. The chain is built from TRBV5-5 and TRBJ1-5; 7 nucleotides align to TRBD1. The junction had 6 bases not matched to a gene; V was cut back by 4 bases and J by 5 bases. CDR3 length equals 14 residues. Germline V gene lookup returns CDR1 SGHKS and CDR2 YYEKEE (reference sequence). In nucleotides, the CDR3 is TGTGCCAGCAGCGGAGGGACAGTCCATCAGCCCCAGCATTTT. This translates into CASSGGTVHQPQHF.

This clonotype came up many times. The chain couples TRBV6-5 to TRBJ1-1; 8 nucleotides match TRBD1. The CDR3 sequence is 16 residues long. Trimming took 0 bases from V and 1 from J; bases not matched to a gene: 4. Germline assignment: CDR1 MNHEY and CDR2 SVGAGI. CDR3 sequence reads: CASSYSWTGWNTEAFF. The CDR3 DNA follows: TGTGCCAGCAGTTACTCGTGGACAGGGTGGAACACTGAAGCTTTCTTT.

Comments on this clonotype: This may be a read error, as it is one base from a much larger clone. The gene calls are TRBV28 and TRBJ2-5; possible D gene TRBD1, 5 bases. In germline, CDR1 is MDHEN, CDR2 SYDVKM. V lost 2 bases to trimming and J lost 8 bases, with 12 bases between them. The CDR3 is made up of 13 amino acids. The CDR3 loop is CASSLAGPGTQYF. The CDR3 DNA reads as TGTGCCAGCAGTTTAGCAGGGCCCGGCACCCAGTACTTC. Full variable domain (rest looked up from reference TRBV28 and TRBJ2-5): DVKVTQSSRYLVKRTGEKVFLECVQDMDHENMFWYRQDPGLGLRLIYFSYDVKMKEKGDIPEGYSVSREKKERFSLILESASTNQTSMYLCASSLAGPGTQYFGPGTRLLVL.

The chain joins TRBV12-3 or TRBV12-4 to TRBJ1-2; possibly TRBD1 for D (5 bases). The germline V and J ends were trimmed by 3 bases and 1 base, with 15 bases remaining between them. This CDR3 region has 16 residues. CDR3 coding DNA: TGTGCCAGCAGTTTCCCTACCGGGGGGATTAACTATGGCTACACCTTC. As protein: CASSFPTGGINYGYTF.

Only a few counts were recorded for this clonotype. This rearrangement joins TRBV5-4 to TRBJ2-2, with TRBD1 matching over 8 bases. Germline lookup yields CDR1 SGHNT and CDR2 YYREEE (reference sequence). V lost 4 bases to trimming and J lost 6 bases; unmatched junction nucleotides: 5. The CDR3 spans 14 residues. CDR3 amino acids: CASSIQGVPGELFF. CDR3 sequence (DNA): TGTGCCAGCAGCATACAGGGGGTGCCCGGGGAGCTGTTTTTT.

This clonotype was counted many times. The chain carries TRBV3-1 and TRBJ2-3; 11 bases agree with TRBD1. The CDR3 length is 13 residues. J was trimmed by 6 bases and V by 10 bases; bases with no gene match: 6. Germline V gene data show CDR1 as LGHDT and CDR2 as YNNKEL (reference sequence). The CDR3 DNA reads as TGTGCCACCGCGGACAGGGGGCCCGATACGCAGTATTTT. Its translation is CATADRGPDTQYF.

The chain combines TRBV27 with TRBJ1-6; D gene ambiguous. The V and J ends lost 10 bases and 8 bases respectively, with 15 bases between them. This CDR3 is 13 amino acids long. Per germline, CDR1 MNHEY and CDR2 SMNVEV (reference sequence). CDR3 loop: CATRPGLHSPLHF. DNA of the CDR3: TGTGCCACCCGCCCGGGGTTGCATTCACCCCTCCACTTT.